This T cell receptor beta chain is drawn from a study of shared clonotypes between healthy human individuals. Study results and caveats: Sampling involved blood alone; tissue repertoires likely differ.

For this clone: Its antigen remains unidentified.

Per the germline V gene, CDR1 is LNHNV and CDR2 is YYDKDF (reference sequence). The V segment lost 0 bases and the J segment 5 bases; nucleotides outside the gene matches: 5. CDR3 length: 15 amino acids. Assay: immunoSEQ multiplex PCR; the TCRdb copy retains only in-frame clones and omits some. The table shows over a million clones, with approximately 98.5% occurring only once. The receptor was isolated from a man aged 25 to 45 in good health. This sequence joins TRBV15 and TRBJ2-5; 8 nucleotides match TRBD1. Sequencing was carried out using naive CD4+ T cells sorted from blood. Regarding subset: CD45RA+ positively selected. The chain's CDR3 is CATSRDPGGTETQYF. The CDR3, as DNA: TGTGCCACCAGCAGAGATCCAGGGGGCACGGAGACCCAGTACTTC.